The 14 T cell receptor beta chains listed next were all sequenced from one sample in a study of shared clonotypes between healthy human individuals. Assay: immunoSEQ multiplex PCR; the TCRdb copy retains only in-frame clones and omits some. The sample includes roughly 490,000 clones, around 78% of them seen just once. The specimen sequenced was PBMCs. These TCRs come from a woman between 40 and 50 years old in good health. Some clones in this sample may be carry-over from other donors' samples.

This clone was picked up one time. The CDR3: CASSVGRGRYEQYF. In DNA, the CDR3 is TGTGCCAGCAGCGTCGGACGGGGTCGCTACGAGCAGTACTTC. The chain links TRBV7-8 to TRBJ2-7; TRBD2 might be the D (5 bases). CDR3 length: 14 residues. CDR1 is SGHVS and CDR2 is FQNEAQ in the germline V gene. Trimming stripped 5 bases from V and 3 bases from J, with 14 bases between.

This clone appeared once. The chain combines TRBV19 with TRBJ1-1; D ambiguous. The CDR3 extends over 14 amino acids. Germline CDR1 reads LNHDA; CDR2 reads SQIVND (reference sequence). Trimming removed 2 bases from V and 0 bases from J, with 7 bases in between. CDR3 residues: CASSITGMNTEAFF. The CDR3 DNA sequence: TGTGCCAGTAGTATAACCGGTATGAACACTGAAGCTTTCTTT.

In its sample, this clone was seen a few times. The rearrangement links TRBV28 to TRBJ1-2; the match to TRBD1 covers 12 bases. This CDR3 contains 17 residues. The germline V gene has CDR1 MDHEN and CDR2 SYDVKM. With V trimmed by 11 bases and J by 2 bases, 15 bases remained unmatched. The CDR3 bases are TGTGCCGGACAGAAACCGGGACAGGGGGCCTCAAACTATGGCTACACCTTC. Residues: CAGQKPGQGASNYGYTF.

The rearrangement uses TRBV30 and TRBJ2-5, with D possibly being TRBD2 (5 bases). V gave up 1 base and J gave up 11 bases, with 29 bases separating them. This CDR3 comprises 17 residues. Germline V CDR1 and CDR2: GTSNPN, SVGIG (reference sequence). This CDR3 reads CAWSGRTAGYKSDEQYF. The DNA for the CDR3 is TGTGCCTGGAGTGGCCGGACGGCGGGCTATAAATCGGATGAGCAGTACTTC.

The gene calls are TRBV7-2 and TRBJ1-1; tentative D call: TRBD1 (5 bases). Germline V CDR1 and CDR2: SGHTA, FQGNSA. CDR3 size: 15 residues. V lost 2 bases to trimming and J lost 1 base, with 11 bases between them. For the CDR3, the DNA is TGTGCCAGCAGCTTATTTGGTCAGGGGAACACTGAAGCTTTCTTT. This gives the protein CASSLFGQGNTEAFF.

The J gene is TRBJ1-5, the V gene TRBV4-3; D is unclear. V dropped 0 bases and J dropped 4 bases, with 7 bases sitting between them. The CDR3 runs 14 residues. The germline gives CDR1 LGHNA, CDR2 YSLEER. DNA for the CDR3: TGCGCCAGCAGCCAAGATGCGGGGAATCAGCCCCAGCATTTT. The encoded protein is CASSQDAGNQPQHF.

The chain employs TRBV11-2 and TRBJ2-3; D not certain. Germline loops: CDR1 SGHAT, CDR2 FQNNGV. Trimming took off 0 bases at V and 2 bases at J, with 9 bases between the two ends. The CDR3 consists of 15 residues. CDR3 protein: CASSLDPTPTDTQYF. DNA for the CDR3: TGTGCCAGCAGCTTAGATCCTACTCCCACAGATACGCAGTATTTT.

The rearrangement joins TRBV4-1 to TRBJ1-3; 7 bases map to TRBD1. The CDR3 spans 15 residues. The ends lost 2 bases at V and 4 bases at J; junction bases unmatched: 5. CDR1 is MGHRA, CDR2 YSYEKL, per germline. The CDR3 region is CASSQPRQGGNTIYF. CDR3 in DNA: TGCGCCAGCAGCCAACCTCGACAGGGAGGAAACACCATATATTTT.

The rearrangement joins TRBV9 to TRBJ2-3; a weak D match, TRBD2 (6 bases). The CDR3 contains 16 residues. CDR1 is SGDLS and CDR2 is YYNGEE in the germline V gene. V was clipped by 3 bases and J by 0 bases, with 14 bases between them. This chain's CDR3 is CASSGLRESSTDTQYF. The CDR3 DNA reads TGTGCCAGCAGCGGACTTCGGGAGTCTAGCACAGATACGCAGTATTTT.

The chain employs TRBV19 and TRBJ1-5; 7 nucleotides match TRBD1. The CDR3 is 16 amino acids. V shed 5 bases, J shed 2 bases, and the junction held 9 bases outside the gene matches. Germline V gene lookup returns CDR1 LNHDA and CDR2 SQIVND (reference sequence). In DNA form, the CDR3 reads TGTGCCAGTAGTCCCGGGACAGCCCGGGGCAATCAGCCCCAGCATTTT. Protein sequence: CASSPGTARGNQPQHF.

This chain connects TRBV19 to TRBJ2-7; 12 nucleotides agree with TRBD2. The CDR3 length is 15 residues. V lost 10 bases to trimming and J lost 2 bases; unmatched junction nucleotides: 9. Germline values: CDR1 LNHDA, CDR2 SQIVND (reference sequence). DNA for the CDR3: TGTGCCACTAGGGCTAGCGGGAGGGGAACCTACGAGCAGTACTTC. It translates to CATRASGRGTYEQYF.

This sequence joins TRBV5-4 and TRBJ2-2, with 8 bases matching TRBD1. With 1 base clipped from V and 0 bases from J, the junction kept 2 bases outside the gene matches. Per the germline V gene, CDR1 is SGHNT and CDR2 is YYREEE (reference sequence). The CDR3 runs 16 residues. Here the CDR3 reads CASSLPGGANTGELFF. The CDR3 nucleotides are TGTGCCAGCAGCTTGCCAGGGGGCGCGAACACCGGGGAGCTGTTTTTT.

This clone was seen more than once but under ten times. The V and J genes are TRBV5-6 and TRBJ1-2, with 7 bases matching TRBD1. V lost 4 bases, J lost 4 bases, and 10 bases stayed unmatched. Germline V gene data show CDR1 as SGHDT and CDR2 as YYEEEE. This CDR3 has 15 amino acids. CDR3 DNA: TGTGCCAGCAGCCCCACCCCGACAGGGTTCTATGGCTACACCTTC. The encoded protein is CASSPTPTGFYGYTF.

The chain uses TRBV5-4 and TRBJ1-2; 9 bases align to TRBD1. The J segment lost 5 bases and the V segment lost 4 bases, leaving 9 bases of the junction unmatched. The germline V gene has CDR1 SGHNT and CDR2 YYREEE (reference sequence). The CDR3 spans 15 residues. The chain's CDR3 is CASSQAGTGRYGYTF. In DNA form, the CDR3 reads TGTGCCAGCAGCCAAGCCGGGACAGGGAGGTATGGCTACACCTTC. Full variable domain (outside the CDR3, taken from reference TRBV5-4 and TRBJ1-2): ETGVTQSPTHLIKTRGQQVTLRCSSQSGHNTVSWYQQALGQGPQFIFQYYREEENGRGNFPPRFSGLQFPNYSSELNVNALELDDSALYLCASSQAGTGRYGYTFGSGTRLTVV.